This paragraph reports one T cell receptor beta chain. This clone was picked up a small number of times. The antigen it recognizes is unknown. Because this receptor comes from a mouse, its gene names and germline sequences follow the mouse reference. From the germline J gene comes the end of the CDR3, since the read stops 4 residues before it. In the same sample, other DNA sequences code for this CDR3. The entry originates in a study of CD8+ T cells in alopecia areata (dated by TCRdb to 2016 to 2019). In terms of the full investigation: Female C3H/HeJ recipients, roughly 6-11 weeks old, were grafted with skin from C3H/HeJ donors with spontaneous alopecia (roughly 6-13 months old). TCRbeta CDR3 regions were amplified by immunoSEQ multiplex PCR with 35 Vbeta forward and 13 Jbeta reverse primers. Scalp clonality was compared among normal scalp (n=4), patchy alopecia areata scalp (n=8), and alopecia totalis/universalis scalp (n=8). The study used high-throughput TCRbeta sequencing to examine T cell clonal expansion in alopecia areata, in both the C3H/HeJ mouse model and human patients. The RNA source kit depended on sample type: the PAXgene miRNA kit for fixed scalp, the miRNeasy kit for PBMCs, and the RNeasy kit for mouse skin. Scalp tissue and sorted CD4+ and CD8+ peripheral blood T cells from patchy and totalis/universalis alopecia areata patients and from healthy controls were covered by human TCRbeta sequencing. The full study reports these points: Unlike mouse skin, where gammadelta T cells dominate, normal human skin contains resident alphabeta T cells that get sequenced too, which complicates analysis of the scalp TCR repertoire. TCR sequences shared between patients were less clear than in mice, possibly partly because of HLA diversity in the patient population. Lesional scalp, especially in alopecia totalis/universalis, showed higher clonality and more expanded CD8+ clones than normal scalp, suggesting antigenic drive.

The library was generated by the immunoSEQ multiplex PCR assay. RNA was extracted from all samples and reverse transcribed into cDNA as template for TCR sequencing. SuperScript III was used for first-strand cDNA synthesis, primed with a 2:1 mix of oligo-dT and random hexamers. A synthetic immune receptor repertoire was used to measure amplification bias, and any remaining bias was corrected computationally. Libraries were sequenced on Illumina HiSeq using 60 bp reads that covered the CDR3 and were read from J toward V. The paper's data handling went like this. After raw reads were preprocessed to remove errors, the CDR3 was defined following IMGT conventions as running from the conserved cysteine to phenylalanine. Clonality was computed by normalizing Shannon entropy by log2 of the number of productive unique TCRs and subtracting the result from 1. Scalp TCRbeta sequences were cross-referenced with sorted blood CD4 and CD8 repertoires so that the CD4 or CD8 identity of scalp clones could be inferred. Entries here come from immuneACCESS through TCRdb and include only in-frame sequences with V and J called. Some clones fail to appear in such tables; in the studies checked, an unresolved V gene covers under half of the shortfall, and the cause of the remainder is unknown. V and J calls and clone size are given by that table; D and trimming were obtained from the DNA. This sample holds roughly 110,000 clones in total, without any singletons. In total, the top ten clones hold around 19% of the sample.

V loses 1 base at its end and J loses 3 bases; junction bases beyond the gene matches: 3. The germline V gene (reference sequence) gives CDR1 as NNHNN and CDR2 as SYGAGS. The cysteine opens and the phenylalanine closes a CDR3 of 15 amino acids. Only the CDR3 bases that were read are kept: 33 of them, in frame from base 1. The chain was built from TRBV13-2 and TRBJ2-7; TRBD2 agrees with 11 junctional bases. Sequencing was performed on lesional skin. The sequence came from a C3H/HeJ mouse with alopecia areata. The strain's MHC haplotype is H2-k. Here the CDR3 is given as CASGDPGTGGYEQYF. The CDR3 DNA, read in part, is TGTGCCAGCGGTGATCCCGGGACTGGGGGCTAT.